These 22 T cell receptor beta chains were all obtained from the same sample, sequenced in a study of blood T cells in healthy people across ages. PCR was performed a second time for about 7 to 11 cycles using a sample-barcoded 5' primer and a J-beta primer mix. In TCRdb, the 5' RACE reads were re-called with MiXCR into one record per CDR3 protein. Among approximately 800,000 distinct CDR3 sequences listed, 30% to 45% were seen once. Sequenced sample: blood. The receptors stem from a man between 18 and 35 years old in good health.

This clonotype was picked up a small number of times. V is TRBV4-1 and J is TRBJ1-1, with no clear D. Germline CDR1 MGHRA, CDR2 YSYEKL. The CDR3 length is 13 residues. V was clipped by 2 bases and J by 1 base, with 5 bases between them. CDR3 sequence reads: CASSQIWNTEAFF. The DNA of the CDR3 is TGCGCCAGCAGCCAAATCTGGAACACTGAAGCTTTCTTT.

The chain combines TRBV7-2 with TRBJ2-1, with TRBD2 matching 10 bases. V shed 1 base, J shed 0 bases, and the junction held 6 bases outside the gene matches. This CDR3 is built from 18 residues. Germline CDR1 and CDR2: SGHTA and FQGNSA. CDR3 sequence reads: CASSLDRTSGASYNEQFF. The CDR3 coding sequence is TGTGCCAGCAGCTTAGATCGCACTAGCGGGGCCTCCTACAATGAGCAGTTCTTC.

This clonotype was recorded at least ten times. The chain combines TRBV7-9 with TRBJ1-2, with D perhaps matching TRBD1 (5 bases). The CDR3 runs 13 residues. V lost 2 bases, J lost 4 bases, and 8 bases lay in between. Germline V gene lookup returns CDR1 SEHNR and CDR2 FQNEAQ (reference sequence). CDR3: CASSLRDRYGYTF. The CDR3 region has the DNA TGTGCCAGCAGCTTAAGGGACCGCTATGGCTACACCTTC.

V gene TRBV5-5 combines with J gene TRBJ2-5; D unclear. This CDR3 contains 13 residues. V lost 3 bases to trimming and J lost 5 bases, with 11 bases between them. CDR1 SGHKS and CDR2 YYEKEE come from the germline V gene (reference sequence). The CDR3 protein is CASSSWDEETQYF. The CDR3 DNA is TGTGCCAGCAGCTCTTGGGATGAGGAGACCCAGTACTTC.

CDR3 sequence: CASSQDGTGRVTDTQYF. CDR3 nucleotides: TGCGCCAGCAGCCAAGACGGGACAGGGAGGGTCACAGATACGCAGTATTTT. The V gene is TRBV4-3, the J gene TRBJ2-3; TRBD1 matches at 9 bases. Germline values: CDR1 LGHNA, CDR2 YSLEER. After removal of 0 bases from V and 2 bases from J, the junction contained 6 bases not matched to a gene. This CDR3 region has 17 residues.

A few counts support this clonotype. The chain joins TRBV4-1 to TRBJ1-1; 7 bases are a match to TRBD1. V lost 0 bases and J lost 3; bases outside the gene matches: 4. Germline V CDR1 and CDR2: MGHRA, YSYEKL. The CDR3 runs to 15 residues. This chain's CDR3 is CASSQDHRGYTEAFF. Written as DNA, the CDR3 is TGCGCCAGCAGCCAAGATCACAGGGGTTACACTGAAGCTTTCTTT.

The sample holds many counts of this clonotype. The chain links TRBV12-3 or TRBV12-4 to TRBJ1-5; no reliable D call. The germline V and J ends were trimmed by 6 bases and 5 bases, with 5 bases remaining between them. CDR3 length equals 11 residues. As DNA, the CDR3 is TGTGCCAGCAGCCGAGATCAGCCCCAGCATTTT. Protein sequence: CASSRDQPQHF.

This chain uses TRBV4-1 with TRBJ1-1; 10 nucleotides agree with TRBD1. The CDR3 length is 15 residues. Germline lookup yields CDR1 MGHRA and CDR2 YSYEKL. Losses at the gene ends were 9 bases for V and 4 bases for J; bases not matched to a gene: 11. CDR3 protein: CASKYGTGAGTEAFF. CDR3 coding DNA: TGCGCCAGTAAATACGGGACAGGGGCAGGCACTGAAGCTTTCTTT.

Only a few counts were recorded for this clonotype. The genes are TRBV9 and TRBJ2-5; D ambiguous. The CDR3 consists of 15 residues. In germline, CDR1 is SGDLS, CDR2 YYNGEE. V lost 0 bases and J lost 11, with 20 bases in between. The CDR3 coding sequence is TGTGCCAGCAGCGTAGAACAGAGAGGAGTAAGTGAGCAGTACTTC. It specifies CASSVEQRGVSEQYF.

This chain links TRBV7-2 with TRBJ2-1; D tentatively reads TRBD1 or TRBD2 (5 bases each). The germline CDR1 and CDR2 sequences are SGHTA and FQGNSA. V lost 0 bases and J lost 9, with 12 bases in between. This CDR3 spans 14 amino acids. The CDR3 DNA sequence: TGTGCCAGCAGCTTAGCGCGAGGGGCGGGTGAGCAGTTCTTC. Its protein is CASSLARGAGEQFF.

V usage is TRBV11-2 and J usage is TRBJ2-3; the D is unclear. Germline V gives CDR1 SGHAT, CDR2 FQNNGV. This CDR3 region has 13 residues. The V and J ends lost 5 bases and 6 bases respectively, with 12 bases between them. For the CDR3, the DNA is TGTGCCAGCAGCCAAGGGATTTTGGATACGCAGTATTTT. It translates to CASSQGILDTQYF.

The rearrangement joins TRBV7-3 to TRBJ2-1; TRBD2 matches at 12 bases. This CDR3 region has 16 residues. From germline, CDR1 is SGHTA and CDR2 FQGTGA. J lost 6 bases, V lost 5 bases, and 8 bases had no gene match. This chain's CDR3 is CASSVALAGGRNEQFF. The CDR3 nucleotides read TGTGCCAGCAGCGTCGCCCTAGCGGGGGGGCGCAATGAGCAGTTCTTC.

This clonotype was observed a single time. The rearrangement links TRBV19 to TRBJ2-2, with 9 bases identical to TRBD1. The CDR3 covers 17 residues. The junction had 14 bases not matched to a gene; V was cut back by 5 bases and J by 7 bases. In germline, CDR1 is LNHDA, CDR2 SQIVND (reference sequence). The CDR3 loop is CASSVLWDRVGVGELFF. CDR3 in DNA: TGTGCCAGTAGTGTCCTATGGGACAGGGTTGGTGTCGGGGAGCTGTTTTTT.

This clonotype was detected ten times or more. The chain recombines TRBV20-1 with TRBJ2-1; 8 nucleotides align to TRBD1. Germline V gene data show CDR1 as DFQATT and CDR2 as SNEGSKA (reference sequence). CDR3 length: 15 amino acids. After removal of 0 bases from V and 2 bases from J, the junction contained 3 bases not matched to a gene. Written as DNA, the CDR3 is TGCAGTGCTAGAGACGGGACAGGAACCTACAATGAGCAGTTCTTC. It translates to CSARDGTGTYNEQFF.

This chain connects TRBV27 to TRBJ1-2; a possible D gene is TRBD1 (5 bases). Germline V gives CDR1 MNHEY, CDR2 SMNVEV (reference sequence). CDR3 length: 14 amino acids. Deletions cut 5 bases from V and 4 bases from J, with 14 bases between. The CDR3 region has the DNA TGTGCCAGCAGTAGAGGGGTTCTCGGCTATGGCTACACCTTC. It is translated as CASSRGVLGYGYTF.

In its sample, this clonotype was seen many times. The chain is built from TRBV12-3 or TRBV12-4 and TRBJ2-5; D call uncertain. This CDR3 is 14 amino acids long. The V gene lost 7 bases and the J gene lost 2 bases, with 14 bases spanning the gap. Here the CDR3 DNA reads TGTGCCAGCAACCCATCGGTGGATCAAGAGACCCAGTACTTC. This encodes CASNPSVDQETQYF.

The chain is built from TRBV7-2 and TRBJ1-1, with 7 bases that match TRBD1. This CDR3 contains 15 residues. CDR1 SGHTA and CDR2 FQGNSA come from the germline V gene. With V trimmed by 0 bases and J by 1 base, 2 bases remained unmatched. DNA of the CDR3: TGTGCCAGCAGCTTAGCCAGGGGGAAGAACACTGAAGCTTTCTTT. Translation gives CASSLARGKNTEAFF.

The rearrangement joins TRBV20-1 to TRBJ2-5; 10 bases match TRBD1. After removal of 0 bases from V and 11 bases from J, the junction contained 15 bases not matched to a gene. Germline CDR1 reads DFQATT; CDR2 reads SNEGSKA (reference sequence). The CDR3 runs 16 residues. The CDR3 bases are TGCAGTGCTAGAGATAGGTGGACAGGGGGTGACAATGAGCAGTACTTC. This codes for CSARDRWTGGDNEQYF.

In this sample, this clonotype turned up a few times. The CDR3 loop reads CATTGTGGVNGELFF. The CDR3 DNA reads as TGCGCCACCACTGGGACAGGGGGCGTCAACGGGGAGCTGTTTTTT. The V and J genes are TRBV5-1 and TRBJ2-2, with 12 bases identical to TRBD1. The CDR3 has 15 amino acids. CDR1 and CDR2 (germline): SGHRS, YFSETQ. V shed 9 bases and J 7 bases; nucleotides not matched to a gene: 10.

This clonotype appeared a few times. V and J are TRBV3-1 and TRBJ2-1; D tentatively reads TRBD1 or TRBD2 (5 bases each). The CDR3 consists of 16 residues. Looked up from germline, CDR1 is LGHDT and CDR2 is YNNKEL (reference sequence). Trimming stripped 4 bases from V and 6 bases from J, with 19 bases between. The CDR3 nucleotides read TGTGCCAGCAGCCGACTCCGGCCCACGGGACGCAATGAGCAGTTCTTC. Its protein is CASSRLRPTGRNEQFF.

This rearrangement joins TRBV4-3 to TRBJ1-5; D gene ambiguous. Between the trimmed V and J ends, which lost 0 bases and 0 bases, there was a span of 6 bases. This CDR3 spans 15 amino acids. Looked up from germline, CDR1 is LGHNA and CDR2 is YSLEER. Here the CDR3 reads CASSQDTDSNQPQHF. CDR3 bases: TGCGCCAGCAGCCAAGATACAGATAGCAATCAGCCCCAGCATTTT.

The chain employs TRBV29-1 and TRBJ2-3, with D uncertain. The CDR3 consists of 12 residues. V lost 3 bases and J lost 4, with 8 bases in between. Germline CDR1 SQVTM, CDR2 ANQGSEA. This CDR3 is CSVELASDTQYF. CDR3 nucleotides: TGCAGCGTTGAGTTAGCCTCAGATACGCAGTATTTT.